These 32 T cell receptor beta chains came from one sample sequenced in a study of shared T cell receptors in the human thymus. Method: immunoSEQ multiplex PCR; TCRdb's copy keeps in-frame clones and lacks some. The sample consists of 500,000 to 550,000 clones, more than 75% of them appearing once. The same data also contributed to another study, on human thymus T cells.

The sample was thymocytes. These receptors came from a boy younger than two with a congenital heart defect.

The rearrangement joins TRBV2 to TRBJ2-7, with 8 positions matching TRBD2. This CDR3 has 11 amino acids. Germline values: CDR1 SNHLY, CDR2 FYNNEI. J was trimmed by 12 bases and V by 4 bases; bases with no gene match: 5. CDR3 nucleotide sequence: TGTGCCAGCAGTGTGCGGACTAGCAGGTACTTC. The encoded protein is CASSVRTSRYF.

Details on this clone: Other nucleotide sequences in the sample specify the same CDR3. The rearrangement uses TRBV10-3 and TRBJ2-7; D is undetermined. The CDR3 contains 15 residues. Trimming left V 3 bases short and J 0 bases short, with 12 bases between. Germline CDR1 reads ENHRY; CDR2 reads SYGVKD. CDR3 DNA: TGTGCCATCAGTGAATTAGCCGATAGCTCCTACGAGCAGTACTTC. Translating it yields CAISELADSSYEQYF.

The genes are TRBV11-2 and TRBJ2-7, with 7 nucleotides matching TRBD2. Looked up from germline, CDR1 is SGHAT and CDR2 is FQNNGV. CDR3 length: 15 amino acids. V shed 7 bases, J shed 5 bases, and the junction held 14 bases outside the gene matches. The CDR3 nucleotides read TGTGCCAGCACCGACCGAAGCGGGACTCTCCACGAGCAGTACTTC. Encoded protein: CASTDRSGTLHEQYF.

V gene TRBV15 combines with J gene TRBJ2-2, with 10 bases matching TRBD2. The J segment lost 0 bases and the V segment lost 5 bases, leaving 3 bases of the junction unmatched. Germline V gene data show CDR1 as LNHNV and CDR2 as YYDKDF (reference sequence). CDR3 length equals 16 residues. This CDR3 is CATSPGLASNTGELFF. The CDR3 DNA reads TGTGCCACCAGCCCGGGACTAGCGTCGAACACCGGGGAGCTGTTTTTT.

V is TRBV14 and J is TRBJ2-7; 14 bases fit TRBD2. The CDR3 covers 19 residues. From germline, CDR1 is SGHDN and CDR2 FVKESK. The trim removed 2 bases at V and 5 bases at J, leaving 14 bases unmatched. The CDR3 is CASSQLDTGTSGSAHEQYF. For the CDR3, the DNA is TGTGCCAGCAGCCAACTAGACACCGGGACTAGCGGGAGCGCGCACGAGCAGTACTTC.

The chain couples TRBV7-9 to TRBJ1-4; 8 nucleotides match TRBD1. V shed 6 bases and J 4 bases; nucleotides not matched to a gene: 10. The CDR3 has 16 amino acids. Per the germline V gene, CDR1 is SEHNR and CDR2 is FQNEAQ (reference sequence). As DNA, the CDR3 is TGTGCCAGCAGTCCCGGACAGGGTCGGAATAATGAAAAACTGTTTTTT. Translating gives CASSPGQGRNNEKLFF.

The rearrangement links TRBV6-6 to TRBJ1-6; 7 bases agree with TRBD1. CDR3 length: 14 amino acids. J lost 10 bases, V lost 4 bases, and 7 bases had no gene match. Germline V lookup: CDR1 MNHNY, CDR2 SVGAGI (reference sequence). The CDR3 spells CASSLEGADSPLHF. The CDR3, as DNA: TGTGCCAGCAGTTTGGAGGGGGCGGACTCACCCCTCCACTTT.

The CDR3 nucleotides are TGCGCCAGCAGCCAAGAGTCTGCGGGAGATCCCCATGAGCAGTACTTC. Translation: CASSQESAGDPHEQYF. The chain recombines TRBV4-3 with TRBJ2-7; 7 bases fit TRBD2. Germline V gene data show CDR1 as LGHNA and CDR2 as YSLEER. The CDR3 spans 16 residues. Unmatched junction bases numbered 12, after V lost 0 bases and J lost 7 bases.

The genes are TRBV5-8 and TRBJ2-1; TRBD2 agrees at 11 bases. The CDR3 has 18 residues. Germline values: CDR1 SGHTS, CDR2 YDEGEE. Trimming took 0 bases from V and 5 from J; bases not matched to a gene: 10. CDR3 DNA sequence: TGTGCCAGCAGCTTGGCTGATAGCGGGAGGGCTAACGACAATGAGCAGTTCTTC. Protein: CASSLADSGRANDNEQFF.

This sequence joins TRBV23-1 and TRBJ2-1; 13 bases fit TRBD2. TRBV23-1 is noted as an ORF with a role that remains uncertain. Trimming took 2 bases from V and 6 from J; bases not matched to a gene: 4. The CDR3 contains 16 residues. The CDR3 loop is CASSQTSGRECNEQFF. DNA of the CDR3: TGCGCCAGCAGTCAAACTAGCGGGAGGGAATGCAATGAGCAGTTCTTC.

The rearrangement uses TRBV4-2 and TRBJ2-1; 7 nucleotides align to TRBD2. Germline V CDR1 and CDR2: LGHNA, YNFKEQ. Trimming cost V 0 bases and J 10 bases; bases outside gene matches: 9. This CDR3 is 15 amino acids long. The CDR3 region is CASSQDTSAPGEQFF. The DNA for the CDR3 is TGTGCCAGCAGCCAAGATACTAGCGCCCCTGGGGAGCAGTTCTTC.

The chain employs TRBV27 and TRBJ2-7; 8 bases fit TRBD1. Germline loops: CDR1 MNHEY, CDR2 SMNVEV (reference sequence). The J segment lost 4 bases and the V segment lost 5 bases, leaving 10 bases of the junction unmatched. This CDR3 has 15 residues. CDR3 nucleotides: TGTGCCAGCAGTCCCAGGGGGCACTCCGGGTACGAGCAGTACTTC. Its protein product is CASSPRGHSGYEQYF.

This chain uses TRBV4-3 with TRBJ2-1, with 8 bases matching TRBD1. The germline V gene has CDR1 LGHNA and CDR2 YSLEER. This CDR3 is 16 amino acids long. The ends lost 1 base at V and 2 bases at J; junction bases unmatched: 4. The CDR3 region has the DNA TGCGCCAGCAGCCAAGTCGACAGGGGAACCTACAATGAGCAGTTCTTC. It codes for CASSQVDRGTYNEQFF.

The J gene is TRBJ2-7, the V gene TRBV23-1; perhaps TRBD2 as D (6 bases). TRBV23-1 counts as an open reading frame of uncertain function. V was cut by 6 bases and J by 2 bases, with 14 bases left in between. There are 14 residues in the CDR3. In nucleotides, the CDR3 is TGCGCCAGCAGAGCCACGCCGGGGGCCTACGAGCAGTACTTC. The encoded protein is CASRATPGAYEQYF.

CDR3: CASSQGIPKGDDPYEQYF. CDR3 DNA: TGTGCCAGCAGCCAAGGGATCCCGAAGGGGGACGACCCCTACGAGCAGTACTTC. V and J are TRBV4-2 and TRBJ2-5; D might be TRBD1 (6 bases). The J call may not be correct, given that the DNA end is closer to TRBJ2-7. CDR3 length: 18 residues. Germline V gene lookup returns CDR1 LGHNA and CDR2 YNFKEQ.

The chain recombines TRBV4-1 with TRBJ1-2; 9 nucleotides line up with TRBD1. There are 15 residues in the CDR3. In germline, CDR1 is MGHRA, CDR2 YSYEKL. The trim removed 5 bases at V and 6 bases at J, leaving 10 bases unmatched. The CDR3, as DNA: TGCGCCAGCAGCTACCGGGACAGGGATACCCATGGCTACACCTTC. This encodes CASSYRDRDTHGYTF.

CDR3 region: CASSPEETGYPYEQYF. In nucleotides, the CDR3 is TGTGCCAGCAGCCCCGAGGAAACAGGGTACCCCTACGAGCAGTACTTC. The rearrangement links TRBV4-2 to TRBJ2-7; a possible D gene is TRBD1 (6 bases). In germline, CDR1 is LGHNA, CDR2 YNFKEQ. The CDR3 has 16 residues. The V end lost 4 bases, the J end lost 2 bases, and 18 bases lay between the germline ends.

The chain uses TRBV27 and TRBJ2-2, with D possibly matching TRBD2 (6 bases). This CDR3 region has 12 residues. Germline values: CDR1 MNHEY, CDR2 SMNVEV (reference sequence). The V gene lost 5 bases and the J gene lost 7 bases, with 8 bases spanning the gap. The CDR3 loop is CASSRDCGELFF. CDR3 nucleotide sequence: TGTGCCAGCAGTCGGGACTGCGGGGAGCTGTTTTTT.

This clone was found a few times. This chain joins TRBV5-1 and TRBJ1-1; weak D call: TRBD1 (6 bases). Germline values: CDR1 SGHRS, CDR2 YFSETQ. This CDR3 is 14 amino acids long. The V end lost 3 bases, the J end lost 0 bases, and 9 bases lay between the germline ends. The CDR3 coding sequence is TGCGCCAGCAGCTCCGGGACACTGAACACTGAAGCTTTCTTT. Translating it yields CASSSGTLNTEAFF.

V and J are TRBV19 and TRBJ2-7, with TRBD1 identical over 9 bases. The CDR3 runs 15 residues. From germline, CDR1 is LNHDA and CDR2 SQIVND (reference sequence). V dropped 6 bases and J dropped 6; count of bases not matched to a gene: 12. The CDR3 here is CASSSGTGRVGEQYF. Written as DNA, the CDR3 is TGTGCCAGTAGCTCCGGGACAGGGAGGGTTGGCGAGCAGTACTTC.

The chain has TRBV19 and TRBJ1-5, with TRBD1 matching over 10 bases. CDR3 length: 16 amino acids. Germline CDR1 reads LNHDA; CDR2 reads SQIVND (reference sequence). J lost 4 bases, V lost 1 base, and 4 bases had no gene match. The CDR3 DNA is TGTGCCAGTAGTATAGCTCCGGACAGGGGGAATCAGCCCCAGCATTTT. Its protein is CASSIAPDRGNQPQHF.

This clone was observed a handful of times. The chain carries TRBV5-1 and TRBJ2-1; 9 bases agree with TRBD1. Unmatched junction bases numbered 5, after V lost 5 bases and J lost 5 bases. This CDR3 is built from 14 residues. In germline, CDR1 is SGHRS, CDR2 YFSETQ. The CDR3 loop reads CASRGQGGDNEQFF. DNA for the CDR3: TGCGCCAGCAGGGGACAGGGCGGCGACAATGAGCAGTTCTTC.

CDR3 loop: CASSPWGRTGGVYEQYF. CDR3 in DNA: TGTGCCAGCAGCCCCTGGGGTCGGACAGGGGGCGTCTACGAGCAGTACTTC. The genes are TRBV11-2 and TRBJ2-7; 11 bases match TRBD1. V lost 5 bases to trimming and J lost 3 bases; unmatched junction nucleotides: 12. CDR3 length: 17 residues. The V gene's germline CDR1 is SGHAT and CDR2 FQNNGV.

This chain connects TRBV2 to TRBJ2-7; D may be TRBD2 (6 bases). Per the germline V gene, CDR1 is SNHLY and CDR2 is FYNNEI. V lost 4 bases and J 4 bases, leaving 29 bases between the germline ends. CDR3 length: 19 residues. CDR3 sequence: CASSAAAIGKRRGGYEQYF. The CDR3, as DNA: TGTGCCAGCAGTGCGGCCGCAATCGGGAAACGCCGAGGAGGGTACGAGCAGTACTTC.

The J gene is TRBJ2-2, the V gene TRBV27, with unresolved D. CDR1 is MNHEY and CDR2 is SMNVEV in the germline V gene (reference sequence). The V end lost 3 bases, the J end lost 6 bases, and 17 bases lay between the germline ends. The CDR3 is 16 residues long. The CDR3 spells CASSFWPLKVSGELFF. In nucleotides, the CDR3 is TGTGCCAGCAGTTTTTGGCCGTTAAAAGTATCCGGGGAGCTGTTTTTT.

J is TRBJ2-1 and V is TRBV15; 9 positions match TRBD2. The V gene end was trimmed by 0 bases and the J gene end by 10 bases; junction bases not matched to a gene: 13. The CDR3 spans 17 residues. CDR1 LNHNV and CDR2 YYDKDF come from the germline V gene (reference sequence). The CDR3 reads CATSRDLTSGLWNEQFF. CDR3 coding DNA: TGTGCCACCAGCAGAGATCTAACTAGCGGGCTCTGGAACGAGCAGTTCTTC.

The rearrangement joins TRBV23-1 to TRBJ1-4; no clear D gene. TRBV23-1 is an ORF; its function is uncertain. The CDR3 spans 14 residues. The ends were cut back, 3 bases at V and 4 bases at J, with 9 bases in the middle. CDR3 in amino acids: CASSQPKLNEKLFF. DNA for the CDR3: TGCGCCAGCAGTCAGCCGAAGCTTAATGAAAAACTGTTTTTT.

V is TRBV2 and J is TRBJ1-1, with D maybe TRBD1 (5 bases). The V end lost 5 bases, the J end lost 1 base, and 14 bases lay between the germline ends. The CDR3 is 15 amino acids. Per the germline V gene, CDR1 is SNHLY and CDR2 is FYNNEI. The DNA for the CDR3 is TGTGCCAGCAGTCCGGGGGTTAAGGGGAACACTGAAGCTTTCTTT. Residues: CASSPGVKGNTEAFF.

The J gene is TRBJ2-2, the V gene TRBV2; D uncertain. Germline assignment: CDR1 SNHLY and CDR2 FYNNEI. The V end was cut by 4 bases, the J end by 0 bases, with 9 bases between. The CDR3 contains 15 residues. CDR3 amino acids: CASSGGTPNTGELFF. The CDR3 coding sequence is TGTGCCAGCAGTGGCGGCACCCCGAACACCGGGGAGCTGTTTTTT.

J is TRBJ2-1 and V is TRBV9, with 8 bases lining up with TRBD2. CDR1 is SGDLS and CDR2 is YYNGEE in the germline V gene. V trimming: 0 bases; J trimming: 2 bases; junction bases outside the gene matches: 13. The CDR3 length is 19 residues. The CDR3 nucleotides read TGTGCCAGCAGCGTAGGCGGGATTTCCGGGACTAGGGCCTACAATGAGCAGTTCTTC. Its protein is CASSVGGISGTRAYNEQFF.

The rearrangement uses TRBV4-2 and TRBJ2-1, with 14 positions matching TRBD2. The V gene end was trimmed by 4 bases and the J gene end by 9 bases; junction bases not matched to a gene: 8. The germline CDR1 and CDR2 sequences are LGHNA and YNFKEQ. The CDR3 extends over 16 amino acids. The CDR3 nucleotides are TGTGCCAGCAGCCCCGGACTAGCGGGAGGAAGAAGTGAGCAGTTCTTC. This encodes CASSPGLAGGRSEQFF.

The gene calls are TRBV15 and TRBJ1-5, with D unclear. The CDR3 contains 17 residues. The germline V gene has CDR1 LNHNV and CDR2 YYDKDF (reference sequence). V was shortened by 4 bases and J by 4 bases, with 20 bases between the two germline ends. The DNA of the CDR3 is TGTGCCACCAGCAAAATACCCACGTGGGCTGGAAATCAGCCCCAGCATTTT. Translated: CATSKIPTWAGNQPQHF.